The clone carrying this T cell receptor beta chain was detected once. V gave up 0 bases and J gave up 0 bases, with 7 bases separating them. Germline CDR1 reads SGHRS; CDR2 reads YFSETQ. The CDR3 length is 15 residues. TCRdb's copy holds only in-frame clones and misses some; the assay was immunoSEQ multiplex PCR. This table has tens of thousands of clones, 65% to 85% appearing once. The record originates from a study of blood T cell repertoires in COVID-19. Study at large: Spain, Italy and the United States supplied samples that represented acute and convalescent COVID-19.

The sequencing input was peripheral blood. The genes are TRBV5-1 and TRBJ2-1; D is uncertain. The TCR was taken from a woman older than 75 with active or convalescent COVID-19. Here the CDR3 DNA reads TGCGCCAGCAGCTTGGGGCCAGGCTCCTACAATGAGCAGTTCTTC. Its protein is CASSLGPGSYNEQFF.